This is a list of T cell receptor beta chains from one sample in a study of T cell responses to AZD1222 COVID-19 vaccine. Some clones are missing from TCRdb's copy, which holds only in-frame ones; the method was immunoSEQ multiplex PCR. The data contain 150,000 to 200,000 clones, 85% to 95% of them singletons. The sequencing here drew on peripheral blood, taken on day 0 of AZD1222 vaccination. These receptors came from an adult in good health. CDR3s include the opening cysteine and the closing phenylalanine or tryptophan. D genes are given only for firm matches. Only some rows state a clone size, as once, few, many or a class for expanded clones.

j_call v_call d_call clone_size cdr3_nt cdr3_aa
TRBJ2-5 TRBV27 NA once TGTGCCAGCAGTTCTAGTTTGGGAGAGACCCAGTACTTC CASSSSLGETQYF
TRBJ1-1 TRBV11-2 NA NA TGTGCCAGCAGCTTAGCCTTGGGCGCTGAAGCTTTCTTT CASSLALGAEAFF
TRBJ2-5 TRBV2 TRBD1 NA TGTGCCAGCAGACTCGACAGGGGGCTCTCAGAGACCCAGTACTTC CASRLDRGLSETQYF
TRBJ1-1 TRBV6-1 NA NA TGTGCCAGCAGTGAAGCGCACGGGGGGAGAAGGACTGAAGCTTTCTTT CASSEAHGGRRTEAFF
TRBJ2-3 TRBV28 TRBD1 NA TGTGCCAGCAGGCGGGCAGGGACAGGGGATAGCACAGATACGCAGTATTTT CASRRAGTGDSTDTQYF
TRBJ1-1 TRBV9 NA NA TGTGCCAGCAGCACCGGGGTAGTTTTGAACACTGAAGCTTTCTTT CASSTGVVLNTEAFF
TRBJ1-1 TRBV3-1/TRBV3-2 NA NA TGTGCCAGCAGCCCGGTCAGGGACACTGAAGCTTTCTTT CASSPVRDTEAFF
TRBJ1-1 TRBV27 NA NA TGTGCCAGCAGCCCCTCACCTCGGGGCATTACTGAAGCTTTCTTT CASSPSPRGITEAFF
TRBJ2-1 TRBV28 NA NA TGTGCCAGCAGTTTATTTCCGGAGCAGTTCTTC CASSLFPEQFF
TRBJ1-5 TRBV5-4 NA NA TGTGCCAGCAGCTTGGTGAGGGCCCCCCCAACCCAGCATTTT CASSLVRAPPTQHF
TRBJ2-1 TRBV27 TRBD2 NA TGTGCCAGCAACCCCGGCGGAGCGGGAGCTAAGTTCTTC CASNPGGAGAKFF
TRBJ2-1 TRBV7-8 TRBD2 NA TGTGCCAGCAGCCGAGCCGGGACTAGCAACAATGAGCAGTTCTTC CASSRAGTSNNEQFF
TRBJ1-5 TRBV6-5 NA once TGTGCCAGCAGTTTACAGGGAAGGGACCAGCCCCAGCATTTT CASSLQGRDQPQHF
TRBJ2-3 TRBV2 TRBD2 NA TGTGCCAGCAGGACCCGGACTAGCAGTATGGGAGATACGCAGTATTTT CASRTRTSSMGDTQYF
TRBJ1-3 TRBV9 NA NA TGTGCCAGCAGCGTAGAGGCTGGGGCAGGGGTGGGAAACACCATATATTTT CASSVEAGAGVGNTIYF
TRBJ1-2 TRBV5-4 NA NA TGTGCCACCGAGAACAGAGGACAGTATAACTATGGCTACACCTTC CATENRGQYNYGYTF
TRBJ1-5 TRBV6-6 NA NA TGTGCCAGTAGGTTTATTGGCAATCAGCCCCAGCATTTT CASRFIGNQPQHF
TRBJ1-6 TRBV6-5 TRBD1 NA TGTGCCAGCAGGGAGACAGGGGGTAATTCACCCCTCCACTTT CASRETGGNSPLHF
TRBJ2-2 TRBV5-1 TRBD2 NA TGCGCCAGCAGCCCGGGACTAGCTCCCGGGGAGCTGTTTTTT CASSPGLAPGELFF
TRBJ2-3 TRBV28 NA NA TGTGCCAGCAGGAGGGACACAGATACGCAGTATTTT CASRRDTDTQYF
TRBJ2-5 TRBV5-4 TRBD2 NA TGTGCCAGCAGCTTGGCCAGGGGACTAGCGGGACTCCAAGAGACCCAGTACTTC CASSLARGLAGLQETQYF
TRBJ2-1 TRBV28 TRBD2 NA TGTGCCAGCAGTTCAGGGACTAGCGGCTACAATGAGCAGTTCTTC CASSSGTSGYNEQFF
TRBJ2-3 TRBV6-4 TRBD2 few TGTGCCAGCAGTGAGGGTAGCGGGAGTTCTACGCAGTATTTT CASSEGSGSSTQYF
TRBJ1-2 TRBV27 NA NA TGTGCCAGCAGTTTGGGGCAGGGGTATGGCTACACCTTC CASSLGQGYGYTF
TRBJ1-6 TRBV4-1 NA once TGCGCCAGCAGCGTGGGAACAGGGAACCATAATTCACCCCTCCACTTT CASSVGTGNHNSPLHF
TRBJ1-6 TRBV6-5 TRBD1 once TGTGCCAGCAATAGGGACAGATATAATTCACCCCTCCACTTT CASNRDRYNSPLHF
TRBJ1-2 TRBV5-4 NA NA TGTGCCAGCAGCACCCTACAGGCCCCCTATGGCTACACCTTC CASSTLQAPYGYTF
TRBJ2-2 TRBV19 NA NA TGTGCCAGTAGTATTCTCCACTCCTACACCGGGGAGCTGTTTTTT CASSILHSYTGELFF
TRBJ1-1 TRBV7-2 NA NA TGTGCCAGCAGCGGCCGGTCCGGGACTCTCAGACCCACTGAAGCTTTCTTT CASSGRSGTLRPTEAFF
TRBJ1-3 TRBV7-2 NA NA TGTGCCAGCAGCCCCCGGGGACACAACACCATATATTTT CASSPRGHNTIYF